This TCR beta chain appears in the sequencing data of a study of T cells in Graves' hyperthyroidism and ophthalmopathy. PBMCs were sourced from approximately 9 ml fresh peripheral blood. The CDR3 runs to 12 residues. Trimming cost V 6 bases and J 0 bases, with 2 bases left between them. It was RNA transcripts that yielded the amplified TCR beta CDR3 regions. The HTBI primer set was used in a first-round RT-PCR of the TCR CDR3. MiXCR, applied by TCRdb to the multiplex PCR reads, yields one record per CDR3 protein. The sample lists 700,000 or so distinct CDR3 sequences; about a sixth were seen once. Findings of the study overall: Ophthalmopathy was told apart from stable hyperthyroidism by a 13 V-J model.

This clonotype was counted at least ten times. Its antigen is not known. Sequenced material: blood. This rearrangement joins TRBV12-3 or TRBV12-4 to TRBJ2-2; no firm D call. This TCR was recovered from a man aged 18 to 29 with Graves' hyperthyroidism. As DNA, the CDR3 is TGTGCCAGCAGACCGAACACCGGGGAGCTGTTTTTT. The encoded protein is CASRPNTGELFF.